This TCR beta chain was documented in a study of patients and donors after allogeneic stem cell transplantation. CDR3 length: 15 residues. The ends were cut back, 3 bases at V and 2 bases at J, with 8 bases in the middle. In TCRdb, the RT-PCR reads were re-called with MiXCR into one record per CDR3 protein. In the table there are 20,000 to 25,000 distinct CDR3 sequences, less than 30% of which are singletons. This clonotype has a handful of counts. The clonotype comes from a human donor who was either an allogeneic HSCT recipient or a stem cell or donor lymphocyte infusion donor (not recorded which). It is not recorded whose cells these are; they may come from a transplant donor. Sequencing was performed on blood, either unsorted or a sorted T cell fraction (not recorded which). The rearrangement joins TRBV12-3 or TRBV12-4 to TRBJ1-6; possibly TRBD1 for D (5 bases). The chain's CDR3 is CASSLRGTYNSPLHF. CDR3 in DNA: TGTGCCAGCAGTTTGAGGGGCACCTATAATTCACCCCTCCACTTT.